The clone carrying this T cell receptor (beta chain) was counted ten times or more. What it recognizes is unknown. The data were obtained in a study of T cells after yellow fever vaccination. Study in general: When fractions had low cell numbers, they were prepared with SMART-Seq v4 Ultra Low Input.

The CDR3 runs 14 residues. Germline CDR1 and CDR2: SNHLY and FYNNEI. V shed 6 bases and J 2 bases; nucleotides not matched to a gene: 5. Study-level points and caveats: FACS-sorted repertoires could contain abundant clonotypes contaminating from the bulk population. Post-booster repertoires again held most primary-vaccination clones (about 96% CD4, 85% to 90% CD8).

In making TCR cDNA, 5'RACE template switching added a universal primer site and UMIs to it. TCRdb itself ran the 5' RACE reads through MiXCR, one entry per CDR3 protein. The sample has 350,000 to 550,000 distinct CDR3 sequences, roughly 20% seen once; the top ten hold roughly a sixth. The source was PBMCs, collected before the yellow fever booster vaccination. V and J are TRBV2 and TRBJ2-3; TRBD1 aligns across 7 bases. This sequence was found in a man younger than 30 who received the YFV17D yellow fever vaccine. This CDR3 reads CASRAQGLTDTQYF. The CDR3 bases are TGTGCCAGCAGGGCACAGGGGCTCACAGATACGCAGTATTTT. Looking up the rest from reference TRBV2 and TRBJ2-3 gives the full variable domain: EPEVTQTPSHQVTQMGQEVILRCVPISNHLYFYWYRQILGQKVEFLVSFYNNEISEKSEIFDDQFSVERPDGSNFTLKIRSTKLEDSAMYFCASRAQGLTDTQYFGPGTRLTVL.